This T cell receptor (beta chain) was identified during a study of blood T cell repertoires in COVID-19. The wider study: Researchers got acute and convalescent COVID-19 samples from the United States, Italy and Spain. Sources were T cells, B-cell-depleted T cells, or PBMCs; the material itself was cDNA or gDNA.

The CDR3 spans 15 residues. The germline CDR1 and CDR2 sequences are KGHSH and LQKENI. Trimming pared 2 bases from V and 5 bases from J, leaving 15 bases between. As processed by the authors: Researchers report that nucleated cell counts were estimated from reference gene primer amplification. Sequencing was performed with immunoSEQ multiplex PCR; in TCRdb, only in-frame clones are kept and a portion is missing. That table supplies the V and J calls and clone size; D and trimming were determined from the DNA. The sample carries approximately 240,000 clones, roughly 82% recorded once. The V call is TRBV18, the J call TRBJ1-2, with D perhaps matching TRBD1 (5 bases). The source material was peripheral blood. This TCR was sampled from a woman aged 80 or over with active or convalescent COVID-19. The CDR3 DNA follows: TGTGCCAGCTCACCATTTTCACAGGCGCAATATGGCTACACCTTC. This sequence encodes CASSPFSQAQYGYTF.